This T cell receptor beta chain emerged from a study of OX40 agonist ivuxolimab in advanced cancers. Regarding the research as a whole: Ivuxolimab, which targeted the costimulatory receptor OX40 (CD134), was an agonistic, fully human IgG2 monoclonal antibody. Prior anti-PD-1, anti-PD-L1 or anti-CTLA-4 therapy was permitted, and roughly two fifths of dose-escalation patients had received checkpoint inhibitors. Partial responses occurred in three dose-escalation patients, of whom one had hepatocellular carcinoma and two had cutaneous melanoma. Peripheral TCRbeta sequencing was intended to test whether TCR sequence diversity was altered and clonal T-cell expansion was caused by ivuxolimab. Intravenous ivuxolimab was administered to patients every 2 weeks at six dose levels: 0.01, 0.1, 0.3, 1.5, 3 and 10 mg/kg. Of the roughly 50 dose-escalation patients, hepatocellular carcinoma was present in around 19, melanoma in some 15, renal cell carcinoma in 9 and head and neck cancer in 9. The dose-escalation cohort was around 84% male with a mean age of roughly 60 years, ranging from roughly 23 to 79. The paper describes the monotherapy dose-escalation part (N ≈ 52 patients) of the phase I trial of ivuxolimab.

Trimming takes 4 bases from V and 4 bases from J, and the germline ends sit 10 bases apart. For CDR1 and CDR2, the germline V gene (reference sequence) lists SGHAT and FQDESV. The CDR3 runs 13 residues from the cysteine to the phenylalanine. Left in the record is the CDR3 DNA by itself, 39 bases read in frame from the first base. Comments on this clone: No cognate antigen has been identified for it. Per-base quality was not reported, and no clone a single base away is much larger than it.

The trial excluded patients who had a history of autoimmune disease or who were on systemic immunosuppression. Peripheral blood for TCR sequencing was drawn from every dose cohort at baseline, at cycle 4 day 1 and at cycle 7 day 1. The samples were drawn from a first-in-human, open-label, multicenter phase I dose-escalation trial of ivuxolimab. Adults with locally advanced or metastatic head and neck squamous cell, hepatocellular, melanoma or renal cell carcinoma were enrolled in the trial. Before TCR sequencing, CD4+ and CD8+ T cells were separately sorted from peripheral blood. General findings and caveats noted by the study authors: Partial responders in the 0.1-3.0 mg/kg groups had among the lowest normalized peripheral clonal expansion, especially among CD8+ T cells. Clonal expansion of both CD4+ and CD8+ blood T cells was observed from baseline to week 6 at doses 0.1 to 3.0 mg/kg. The antigen specificity of the clonally expanded peripheral T cells was not determined. After ivuxolimab, more expanded clones were found on average in CD8+ T cells than in CD4+ T cells. Low levels of normalized T-cell clonal expansion were also seen in some patients who did not respond.

Genomic DNA was isolated from the sorted cells so that the TCRbeta CDR3 region could be sequenced. The immunoSEQ Assay was used for sequencing of TCRbeta CDR3 regions. Drawn from immuneACCESS, this table holds only the in-frame rearrangements with V and J called that TCRdb kept. Clones are partly lost; checked studies trace under half to an unresolved V gene and leave the rest unexplained. Recorded for this sample are about 45,000 clones; around 86% of them occurred a single time. 0.38% of the sample is in the top ten clones. The receptor was derived from an adult with an advanced solid tumor such as melanoma, head and neck, liver or kidney cancer. Recombination connected TRBV11-1 to TRBJ1-2, with the identity of the D gene unclear. The material sequenced was CD4+ or CD8+ T cells sorted from blood, taken in a trial of the OX40 agonist ivuxolimab. The nucleotide sequence reads as follows: TGTGCCAGCAGCTCCCATGGGAGCTATGGCTACACCTTC. It codes for CASSSHGSYGYTF.